This T cell receptor (beta chain) stems from a study of blood T cell repertoires in COVID-19. On the study more broadly: Sources were T cells, B-cell-depleted T cells, or PBMCs; the material itself was cDNA or gDNA.

CDR1 is MGHRA and CDR2 is YSYEKL in the germline V gene. The CDR3 totals 15 residues. Between the trimmed V and J ends, which lost 4 bases and 4 bases, there was a span of 14 bases. This clone was counted a single time. Libraries were prepared by immunoSEQ multiplex PCR; TCRdb keeps only in-frame clonotypes and omits some of them. The repertoire holds about 180,000 clones, with about 86% as singletons. J is TRBJ1-5 and V is TRBV4-1; possibly TRBD1 for D (5 bases). The source of this sequence is a man between 45 and 60 years old with active or convalescent COVID-19. The sample was peripheral blood. The CDR3 sequence: CASSLPTEGNQPQHF. The CDR3 DNA follows: TGCGCCAGCAGCCTTCCGACAGAAGGAAATCAGCCCCAGCATTTT.